This TCR beta chain was found in a study of blood T cell repertoires in COVID-19. This clone was found a few times. Here immunoSEQ multiplex PCR was the method, and the copy in TCRdb shows in-frame clones only, minus some. The profile shows over 200,000 clones, over 70% of them singletons. Germline V lookup: CDR1 KGHSH, CDR2 LQKENI. Trimming took 3 bases from V and 7 from J; bases not matched to a gene: 6. The length of the CDR3 is 15 residues. The sequencing sample was made of peripheral blood. The rearrangement uses TRBV18 and TRBJ1-6, with TRBD1 matching 7 bases. The sequence was collected from an elderly woman with acute or convalescent COVID-19. CDR3 nucleotides: TGTGCCAGCTCACCCGGACAGGAGCTCAATTCACCCCTCCACTTT. Encoded protein: CASSPGQELNSPLHF. Drawing the rest from reference TRBV18 and TRBJ1-6, the complete variable domain is NAGVMQNPRHLVRRRGQEARLRCSPMKGHSHVYWYRQLPEEGLKFMVYLQKENIIDESGMPKERFSAEFPKEGPSILRIQQVVRGDSAAYFCASSPGQELNSPLHFGNGTRLTVT.